Listed here are 2 T cell receptor beta chains from one sample, sequenced in a study of spatial heterogeneity in lung cancer. TCRdb called the 5' RACE reads again in MiXCR, with one record for every CDR3 protein. The sample records roughly 4,000 distinct CDR3 sequences, 14% to 15% being singletons. General study points: Higher tumor mutation counts went along with higher counts of expanded intratumoral alpha and beta TCRs.

The time point denotes: sample taken at primary tumor resection. These receptors' targets are unknown. The source was lung tumor tissue, collected at surgery. The receptors come from a female donor with early-stage non-small cell lung cancer.

This clonotype was recorded many times. This beta chain is a stray sequence in a library constructed for alpha chains; its clone size is not meaningful. The gene calls are TRBV6-2 or TRBV6-3 and TRBJ1-2; 7 bases agree with TRBD1. Germline CDR1 MNHEY, CDR2 SVGEGT. V shed 2 bases, J shed 4 bases, and the junction held 7 bases outside the gene matches. CDR3 length: 15 residues. CDR3 coding DNA: TGTGCCAGCAGTTACCGACAGGGTCCGGTCTATGGCTACACCTTC. Residues: CASSYRQGPVYGYTF.

By share, this clonotype ranks as medium-sized (0.01 to 0.1%). A library prepared for alpha chains yielded this beta chain as an off-target read; its size is of little meaning. The rearrangement joins TRBV3-1 to TRBJ2-1; D may be TRBD2 (6 bases). V lost 4 bases and J lost 8, with 15 bases in between. CDR3 length equals 14 residues. The germline gives CDR1 LGHDT, CDR2 YNNKEL (reference sequence). The CDR3 region is CASSPPFERDEQFF. In DNA form, the CDR3 reads TGTGCCAGCAGCCCCCCCTTTGAGCGGGATGAGCAGTTCTTC.